This passage covers 11 T cell receptor beta chains from one sample sequenced in a study of blood T cell repertoires in COVID-19. The protocol was immunoSEQ multiplex PCR, while the TCRdb copy is restricted to in-frame clones and leaves out a portion. The sample has some 260,000 clones, approximately 86% seen once; the top ten hold about 0.74%. The specimen was peripheral blood. The receptors were sampled from a woman aged 25 to 45 with acute or convalescent COVID-19.

The chain recombines TRBV6-2 or TRBV6-3 with TRBJ2-1, with D possibly matching TRBD2 (5 bases). Per the germline V gene, CDR1 is MNHEY and CDR2 is SVGEGT. The V end was cut by 4 bases, the J end by 3 bases, with 13 bases between. This CDR3 has 15 residues. The CDR3 sequence is CASSSGSEHYNEQFF. DNA for the CDR3: TGTGCCAGCAGTTCGGGGTCAGAACACTACAATGAGCAGTTCTTC.

Only a few counts were recorded for this clone. This chain links TRBV14 with TRBJ2-7; perhaps TRBD1 as D (6 bases). Trimming stripped 1 base from V and 4 bases from J, with 17 bases between. Looked up from germline, CDR1 is SGHDN and CDR2 is FVKESK. The CDR3 extends over 16 amino acids. CDR3 sequence (DNA): TGTGCCAGCAGCCAAGTATTCTGGGACAAGGTATACGAGCAGTACTTC. It specifies CASSQVFWDKVYEQYF.

The chain combines TRBV28 with TRBJ2-4; 10 positions match TRBD1. CDR1 and CDR2 (germline): MDHEN, SYDVKM. The CDR3 runs 16 residues. V shed 4 bases, J shed 15 bases, and the junction held 18 bases outside the gene matches. The CDR3 nucleotides are TGTGCCAGCAGTTCCACCGGGACAGGGGTAGGGTATAGGCGGTACTTC. It encodes CASSSTGTGVGYRRYF.

The J gene is TRBJ2-7, the V gene TRBV6-2 or TRBV6-3; D is perhaps TRBD2 (6 bases). The CDR3 totals 18 residues. Per germline, CDR1 MNHEY and CDR2 SVGEGT. Trimming took 0 bases from V and 3 from J, leaving 21 bases between them. The CDR3 DNA reads as TGTGCCAGCAGTTACTCGAGGCAGGACTCCGGAGGGCTCTACGAGCAGTACTTC. Its protein is CASSYSRQDSGGLYEQYF.

The chain recombines TRBV10-3 with TRBJ2-3; the D gene is possibly TRBD1 (6 bases). V dropped 6 bases and J dropped 2 bases, with 6 bases sitting between them. There are 12 residues in the CDR3. Per the germline V gene, CDR1 is ENHRY and CDR2 is SYGVKD. CDR3 sequence: CAIRGATDTQYF. The CDR3 DNA reads TGTGCCATCAGGGGGGCCACAGATACGCAGTATTTT.

Only one count was recorded for this clone. The chain uses TRBV3-1 (or the pseudogene TRBV3-2) and TRBJ1-1; TRBD1 matches 10 bases. This CDR3 has 15 amino acids. V lost 2 bases, J lost 10 bases, and 10 bases stayed unmatched. Germline lookup yields CDR1 LGHDT and CDR2 YNNKEL (reference sequence). This chain's CDR3 is CASSQPGQGRVLAFF. CDR3 nucleotide sequence: TGTGCCAGCAGCCAACCGGGACAGGGGCGTGTTTTAGCTTTCTTT.

The chain has TRBV5-1 and TRBJ2-1, with TRBD2 matching over 9 bases. V lost 3 bases to trimming and J lost 4 bases; unmatched junction nucleotides: 11. The CDR3 has 17 amino acids. CDR1 and CDR2 from the germline V gene are SGHRS and YFSETQ. CDR3 coding DNA: TGCGCCAGCAGCTCAAGCGGCGGGGCGGGAGGGTACAATGAGCAGTTCTTC. Amino acids: CASSSSGGAGGYNEQFF. The full variable domain, rest sourced from reference TRBV5-1 and TRBJ2-1, is KAGVTQTPRYLIKTRGQQVTLSCSPISGHRSVSWYQQTPGQGLQFLFEYFSETQRNKGNFPGRFSGRQFSNSRSEMNVSTLELGDSALYLCASSSSGGAGGYNEQFFGPGTRLTVL.

The rearrangement uses TRBV30 and TRBJ1-2; a possible D gene is TRBD1 (5 bases). Germline V gene sequence: CDR1 GTSNPN, CDR2 SVGIG (reference sequence). The CDR3 totals 12 residues. V gave up 2 bases and J gave up 4 bases, with 8 bases separating them. CDR3 protein: CAWSIDSYGYTF. DNA for the CDR3: TGTGCCTGGAGTATAGACAGCTATGGCTACACCTTC.

The J gene is TRBJ2-1, the V gene TRBV30, with a tentative D call TRBD1 (5 bases). Per the germline V gene, CDR1 is GTSNPN and CDR2 is SVGIG (reference sequence). The CDR3 sequence is 14 residues long. V lost 8 bases, J lost 7 bases, and 21 bases lay in between. DNA of the CDR3: TGTGCCGCCCAATACTCAGGGCAGGCGAATGAGCAGTTCTTC. Residues: CAAQYSGQANEQFF.

This chain joins TRBV3-1 (or the pseudogene TRBV3-2) and TRBJ1-1; 8 bases map to TRBD1. The germline V gene has CDR1 LGHDT and CDR2 YNNKEL (reference sequence). This CDR3 spans 15 amino acids. V dropped 3 bases and J dropped 4; count of bases not matched to a gene: 7. The CDR3 here is CASSQTGVRVTEAFF. CDR3 bases: TGTGCCAGCAGCCAGACAGGGGTTAGAGTCACTGAAGCTTTCTTT.

The chain couples TRBV11-2 to TRBJ1-5; TRBD1 matches at 7 bases. V shed 4 bases and J 3 bases; nucleotides not matched to a gene: 3. The CDR3 has 14 residues. Germline CDR1 reads SGHAT; CDR2 reads FQNNGV. The CDR3 loop is CASSWGQFNQPQHF. The CDR3 nucleotides read TGTGCCAGCAGCTGGGGACAGTTCAATCAGCCCCAGCATTTT.